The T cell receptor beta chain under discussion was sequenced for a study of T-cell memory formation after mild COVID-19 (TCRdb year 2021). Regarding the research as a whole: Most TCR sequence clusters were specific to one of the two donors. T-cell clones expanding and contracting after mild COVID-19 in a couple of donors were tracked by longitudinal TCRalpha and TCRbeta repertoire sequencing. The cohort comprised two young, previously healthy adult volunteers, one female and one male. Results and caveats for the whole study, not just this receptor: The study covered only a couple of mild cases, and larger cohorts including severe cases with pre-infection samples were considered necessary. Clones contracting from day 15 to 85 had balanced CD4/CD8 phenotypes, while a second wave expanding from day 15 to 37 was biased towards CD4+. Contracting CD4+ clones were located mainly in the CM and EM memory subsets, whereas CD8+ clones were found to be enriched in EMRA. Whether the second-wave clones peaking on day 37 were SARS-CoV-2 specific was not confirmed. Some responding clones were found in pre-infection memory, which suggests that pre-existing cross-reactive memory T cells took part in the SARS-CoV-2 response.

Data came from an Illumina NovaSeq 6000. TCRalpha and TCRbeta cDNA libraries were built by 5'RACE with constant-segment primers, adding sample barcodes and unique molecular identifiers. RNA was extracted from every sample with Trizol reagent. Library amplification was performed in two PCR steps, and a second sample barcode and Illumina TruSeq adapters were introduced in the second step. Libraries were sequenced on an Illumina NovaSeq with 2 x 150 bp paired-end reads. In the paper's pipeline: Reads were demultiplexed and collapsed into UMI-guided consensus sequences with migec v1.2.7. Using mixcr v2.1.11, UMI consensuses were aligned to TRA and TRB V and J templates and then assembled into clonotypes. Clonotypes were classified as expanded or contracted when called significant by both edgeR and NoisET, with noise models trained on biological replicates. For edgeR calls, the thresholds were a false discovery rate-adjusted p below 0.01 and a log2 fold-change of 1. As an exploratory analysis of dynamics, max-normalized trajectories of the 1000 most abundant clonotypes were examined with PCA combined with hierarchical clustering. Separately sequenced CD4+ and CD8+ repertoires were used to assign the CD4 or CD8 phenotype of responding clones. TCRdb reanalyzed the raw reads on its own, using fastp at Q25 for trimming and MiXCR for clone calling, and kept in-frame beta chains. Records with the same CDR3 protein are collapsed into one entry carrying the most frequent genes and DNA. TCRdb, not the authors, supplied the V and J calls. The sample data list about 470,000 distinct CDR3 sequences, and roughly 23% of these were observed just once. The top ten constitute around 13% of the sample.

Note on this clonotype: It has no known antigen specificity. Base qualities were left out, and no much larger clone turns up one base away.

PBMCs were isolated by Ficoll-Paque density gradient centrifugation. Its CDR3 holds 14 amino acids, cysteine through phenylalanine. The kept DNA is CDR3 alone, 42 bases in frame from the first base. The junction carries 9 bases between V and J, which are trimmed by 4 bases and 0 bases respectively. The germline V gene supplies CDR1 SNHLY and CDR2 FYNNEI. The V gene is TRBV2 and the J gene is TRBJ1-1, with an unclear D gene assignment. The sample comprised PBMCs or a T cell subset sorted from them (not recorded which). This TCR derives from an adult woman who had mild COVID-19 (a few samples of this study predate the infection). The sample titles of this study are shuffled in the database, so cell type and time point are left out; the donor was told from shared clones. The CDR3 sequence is CASSAKGMNTEAFF. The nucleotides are TGTGCCAGCAGTGCAAAGGGAATGAACACTGAAGCTTTCTTT.